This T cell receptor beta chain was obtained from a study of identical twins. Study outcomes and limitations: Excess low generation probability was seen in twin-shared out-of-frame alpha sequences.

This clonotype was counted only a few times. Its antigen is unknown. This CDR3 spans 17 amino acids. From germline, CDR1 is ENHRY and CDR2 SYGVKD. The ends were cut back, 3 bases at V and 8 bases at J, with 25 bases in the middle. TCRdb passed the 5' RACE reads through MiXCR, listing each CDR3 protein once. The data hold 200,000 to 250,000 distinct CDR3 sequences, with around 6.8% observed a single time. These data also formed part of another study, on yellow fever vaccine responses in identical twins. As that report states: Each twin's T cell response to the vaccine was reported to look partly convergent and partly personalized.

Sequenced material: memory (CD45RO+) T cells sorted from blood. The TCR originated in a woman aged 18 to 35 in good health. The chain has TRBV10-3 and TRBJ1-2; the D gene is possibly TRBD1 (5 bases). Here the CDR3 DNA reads TGTGCCATCAGTGACTCAACCGGGGGGACCCGTGGTGGAGGCTACACCTTC. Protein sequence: CAISDSTGGTRGGGYTF.